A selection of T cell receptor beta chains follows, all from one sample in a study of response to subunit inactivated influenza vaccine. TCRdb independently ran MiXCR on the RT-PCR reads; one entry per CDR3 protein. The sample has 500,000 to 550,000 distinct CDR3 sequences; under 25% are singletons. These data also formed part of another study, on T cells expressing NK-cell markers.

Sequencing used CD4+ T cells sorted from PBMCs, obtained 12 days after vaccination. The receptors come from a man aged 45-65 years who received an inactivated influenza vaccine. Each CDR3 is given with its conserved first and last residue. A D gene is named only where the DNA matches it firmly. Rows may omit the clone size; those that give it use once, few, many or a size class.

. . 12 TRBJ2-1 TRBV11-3 CASSFGDNEQFF TGTGCCAGCAGCTTCGGGGACAACGAGCAGTTCTTC
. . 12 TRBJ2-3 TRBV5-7 CAISPGTDTQYF TGTGCCATCAGCCCCGGGACAGATACGCAGTATTTT
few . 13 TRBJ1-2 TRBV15 CATSGRTGYGYTF TGTGCCACCAGCGGAAGGACGGGCTATGGCTACACCTTC
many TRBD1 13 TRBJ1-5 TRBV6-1 CASSWDREEPQHF TGTGCCAGCAGCTGGGACAGAGAAGAGCCCCAGCATTTT
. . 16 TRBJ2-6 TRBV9 CASSVGGTAGANVLTF TGTGCCAGCAGCGTAGGCGGGACAGCTGGGGCCAACGTCCTGACTTTC
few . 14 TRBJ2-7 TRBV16 CASSQLQGGYEQYF TGTGCCAGCAGCCAACTGCAGGGCGGCTACGAGCAGTACTTC
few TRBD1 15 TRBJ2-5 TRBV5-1 CASSQTGWGQETQYF TGCGCCAGCAGCCAGACAGGGTGGGGCCAAGAGACCCAGTACTTC
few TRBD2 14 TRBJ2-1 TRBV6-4 CASKFREDYNEQFF TGTGCCAGCAAGTTTCGGGAGGACTACAATGAGCAGTTCTTC
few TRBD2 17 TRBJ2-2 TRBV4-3 CASSQDWGGTNTGELFF TGCGCCAGCAGCCAAGACTGGGGGGGAACGAACACCGGGGAGCTGTTTTTT
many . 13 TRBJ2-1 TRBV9 CASSVNTVNEQFF TGTGCCAGCAGCGTAAATACAGTAAATGAGCAGTTCTTC
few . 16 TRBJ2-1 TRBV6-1 CASSEQWTGGGGEQFF TGTGCCAGCAGTGAACAGTGGACAGGAGGGGGTGGTGAGCAGTTCTTC
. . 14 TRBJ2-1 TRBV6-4 CASSDWATHNEQFF TGTGCCAGCAGTGACTGGGCTACTCACAATGAGCAGTTCTTC
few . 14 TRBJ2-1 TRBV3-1 CASSQGLAKNEQFF TGTGCCAGCAGCCAAGGGCTAGCGAAAAATGAGCAGTTCTTC
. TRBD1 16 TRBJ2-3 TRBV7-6 CASSPPGQPLTDTQYF TGTGCCAGCAGCCCGCCGGGACAGCCGTTGACAGATACGCAGTATTTT
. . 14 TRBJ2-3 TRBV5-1 CASSTSGRTDTQYF TGCGCCAGCAGCACAAGCGGCCGCACAGATACGCAGTATTTT
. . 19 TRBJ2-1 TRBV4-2 CASSHPGVGRLSSYNEQFF TGTGCCAGCAGCCATCCAGGTGTCGGGAGACTGAGCTCCTACAATGAGCAGTTCTTC
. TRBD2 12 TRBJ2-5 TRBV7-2 CASSLRGGTQYF TGTGCCAGCAGCTTACGGGGGGGGACCCAGTACTTC
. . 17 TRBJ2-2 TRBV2 CASSVSPGVRGTGELFF TGTGCCAGCAGTGTCTCTCCGGGGGTCAGGGGCACCGGGGAGCTGTTTTTT
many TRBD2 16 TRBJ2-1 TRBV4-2 CASSPSAGGGYNEQFF TGTGCCAGCAGCCCCTCTGCGGGAGGTGGGTACAATGAGCAGTTCTTC
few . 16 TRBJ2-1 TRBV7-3 CASSLGRPMGGNEQFF TGTGCCAGCAGCTTAGGTCGGCCAATGGGAGGCAATGAGCAGTTCTTC
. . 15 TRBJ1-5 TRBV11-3 CASSLQGRGNQPQHF TGTGCCAGCAGTCTCCAGGGAAGAGGCAATCAGCCCCAGCATTTT
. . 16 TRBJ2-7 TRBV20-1 CSARDFQAPSQWEQYF TGCAGTGCTAGAGATTTTCAAGCCCCTTCCCAGTGGGAGCAGTACTTC
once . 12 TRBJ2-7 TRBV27 CASGVVRSEQYF TGTGCCAGCGGGGTAGTACGAAGCGAGCAGTACTTC
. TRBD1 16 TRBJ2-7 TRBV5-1 CASSRNPGQGAYEQYF TGCGCCAGCAGCAGAAATCCGGGACAGGGGGCTTACGAGCAGTACTTC
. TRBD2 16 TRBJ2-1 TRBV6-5 CASSYQRDSRYNEQFF TGTGCCAGCAGTTACCAGCGGGACTCCCGATACAATGAGCAGTTCTTC
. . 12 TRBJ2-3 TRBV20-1 CSASTSTDTQYF TGCAGTGCTAGCACCTCCACAGATACGCAGTATTTT
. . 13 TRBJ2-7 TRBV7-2 CASSLDPGYEQYF TGTGCCAGCAGCTTAGACCCAGGCTACGAGCAGTACTTC
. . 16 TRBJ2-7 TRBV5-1 CASSPTLGYSSSEQYF TGCGCCAGCAGCCCGACGCTCGGGTACTCCTCCTCCGAGCAGTACTTC
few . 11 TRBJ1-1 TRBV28 CASRFGAEAFF TGTGCCAGCAGGTTCGGGGCTGAAGCTTTCTTT
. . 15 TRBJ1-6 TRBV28 CAAKRDGIYNSPLHF TGTGCCGCCAAACGGGACGGAATATATAATTCACCCCTCCACTTT
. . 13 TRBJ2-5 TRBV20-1 CSAPDLGVTTQYF TGCAGTGCTCCGGATTTAGGGGTAACAACCCAGTACTTC
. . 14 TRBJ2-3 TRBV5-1 CASSFQTDSGTQYF TGCGCCAGCAGCTTCCAAACTGATAGCGGAACGCAGTATTTT
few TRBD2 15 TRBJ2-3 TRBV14 CASSHLRGSTDTQYF TGTGCCAGCAGCCACCTGCGGGGGTCAACAGATACGCAGTATTTT
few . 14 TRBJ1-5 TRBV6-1 CASRNGLGSQPQHF TGTGCCAGCAGGAATGGCTTGGGGTCTCAGCCCCAGCATTTT
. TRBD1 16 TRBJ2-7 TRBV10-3 CATRTGTGGFGDEQYF TGTGCCACCCGGACCGGGACAGGGGGGTTTGGCGACGAGCAGTACTTC
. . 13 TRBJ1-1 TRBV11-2 CASSFGGALLAFF TGTGCCAGCAGCTTTGGTGGGGCGTTGTTGGCTTTCTTT
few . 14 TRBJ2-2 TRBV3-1 CASSRQGGYWELFF TGTGCCAGCAGCCGACAGGGAGGTTACTGGGAGCTGTTTTTT
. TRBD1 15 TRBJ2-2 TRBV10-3 CAIRKGQGGTGELFF TGTGCCATCAGAAAGGGACAGGGCGGCACCGGGGAGCTGTTTTTT
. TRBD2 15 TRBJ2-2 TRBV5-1 CASSLSRAGDGELFF TGCGCCAGCAGCTTGTCTCGAGCGGGAGACGGGGAGCTGTTTTTT
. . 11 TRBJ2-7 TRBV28 CASSYHYELYF TGTGCCAGCAGTTACCACTACGAGCTGTACTTC
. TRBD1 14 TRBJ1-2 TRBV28 CASSFWAGGYGYTF TGTGCCAGCAGTTTCTGGGCAGGGGGTTATGGCTACACCTTC
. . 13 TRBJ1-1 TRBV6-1 CASSAGPRTEAFF TGTGCCAGCAGCGCCGGGCCGAGAACTGAAGCTTTCTTT
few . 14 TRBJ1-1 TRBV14 CASSQDNMNTEAFF TGTGCCAGCAGCCAAGATAACATGAACACTGAAGCTTTCTTT
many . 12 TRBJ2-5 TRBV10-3 CAISENRETQYF TGTGCCATCAGTGAGAACAGGGAGACCCAGTACTTC
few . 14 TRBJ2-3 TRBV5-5 CASSLVRGVDTQYF TGTGCCAGCAGCTTGGTAAGGGGAGTTGATACGCAGTATTTT
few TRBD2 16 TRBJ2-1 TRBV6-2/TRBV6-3 CASSYWGLAGSNEQFF TGTGCCAGCAGTTACTGGGGACTAGCGGGATCCAATGAGCAGTTCTTC
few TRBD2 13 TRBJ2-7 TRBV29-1 CSVRTGGSYEQYF TGCAGCGTTCGTACGGGGGGATCCTACGAGCAGTACTTC
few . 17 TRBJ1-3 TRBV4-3 CASSQGPPRSSGNTIYF TGCGCCAGCAGCCAAGGACCACCGAGGTCCTCTGGAAACACCATATATTTT
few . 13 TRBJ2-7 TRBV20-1 CSSPGEVSHEQYF TGCAGTTCCCCAGGAGAAGTGAGCCACGAGCAGTACTTC
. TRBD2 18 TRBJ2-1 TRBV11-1 CASSLPLRLAGVIHEQFF TGTGCCAGCAGCCTCCCCTTACGACTAGCGGGAGTTATTCATGAGCAGTTCTTC
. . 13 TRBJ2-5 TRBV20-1 CSARPTSPETQYF TGCAGTGCCCGCCCGACTAGTCCCGAGACCCAGTACTTC
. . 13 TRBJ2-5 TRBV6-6 CAGSGSGRETQYF TGTGCCGGCTCAGGGTCGGGAAGAGAGACCCAGTACTTC
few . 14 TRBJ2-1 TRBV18 CASSPQIDPDEQFF TGTGCCAGCTCACCTCAAATAGACCCCGATGAGCAGTTCTTC
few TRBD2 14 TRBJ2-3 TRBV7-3 CASSPKTSLDTQYF TGTGCCAGCAGCCCAAAGACTAGCTTGGATACGCAGTATTTT
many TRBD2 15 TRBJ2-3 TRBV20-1 CSARRLAGGPDTQYF TGCAGTGCTAGAAGACTAGCGGGAGGGCCAGATACGCAGTATTTT
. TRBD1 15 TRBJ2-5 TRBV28 CASSLPTGGAETQYF TGTGCCAGCAGTCTCCCGACAGGGGGCGCGGAGACCCAGTACTTC
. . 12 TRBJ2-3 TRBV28 CASSQLSATQYF TGTGCCAGCAGTCAACTCTCGGCTACGCAGTATTTT
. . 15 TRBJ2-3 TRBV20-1 CSATVGRMWADTQYF TGCAGTGCTACAGTGGGTAGGATGTGGGCAGATACGCAGTATTTT
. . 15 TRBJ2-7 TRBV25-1 CASSVAGTGNYEQYF TGTGCCAGCAGTGTAGCCGGGACGGGAAACTACGAGCAGTACTTC
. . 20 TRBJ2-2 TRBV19 CASSIHLWTPGAGNTGELFF TGTGCCAGTAGTATACATCTCTGGACCCCAGGGGCGGGTAACACCGGGGAGCTGTTTTTT